These 16 T cell receptor beta chains came from one sample sequenced in a study of technical replicates of blood from several donors. Data came from immunoSEQ multiplex PCR; TCRdb stores just in-frame clones and leaves some out. The top ten hold around 0.23% of the sample, which has around 95,000 clones, roughly 94% seen once. The sequenced sample consisted of T cells isolated from PBMCs. Source of these receptors: a human donor in good health.

This clone showed up just once. The J gene is TRBJ1-1, the V gene TRBV9; 8 bases agree with TRBD1. Germline V gives CDR1 SGDLS, CDR2 YYNGEE. This CDR3 contains 17 residues. Trimming at V came to 4 bases and at J to 2 bases, leaving 13 bases not matched to a gene. Here the CDR3 DNA reads TGTGCCAGCAGCCCCCGGACAGGGAAAGGGATAAACACTGAAGCTTTCTTT. Translated, it gives CASSPRTGKGINTEAFF.

The chain's CDR3 is CASSPGGNNQPQHF. As DNA, the CDR3 is TGTGCCAGCAGCCCGGGGGGTAACAATCAGCCCCAGCATTTT. The rearrangement joins TRBV5-4 to TRBJ1-5; a possible D gene is TRBD1 (5 bases). V was shortened by 4 bases and J by 3 bases, with 11 bases between the two germline ends. Germline V gene lookup returns CDR1 SGHNT and CDR2 YYREEE (reference sequence). The CDR3 contains 14 residues.

The J gene is TRBJ2-1, the V gene TRBV28; 7 nucleotides agree with TRBD2. CDR1 and CDR2 (germline): MDHEN, SYDVKM. This CDR3 is 16 amino acids long. V was clipped by 2 bases and J by 9 bases; unmatched bases: 13. DNA for the CDR3: TGTGCCAGCAGTTTACGACAAGGCGGGAGTGGTGGTGAGCAGTTCTTC. Translated: CASSLRQGGSGGEQFF.

This clone was detected once. The rearrangement joins TRBV28 to TRBJ2-1; perhaps TRBD2 as D (6 bases). The CDR3 contains 13 residues. CDR1 is MDHEN, CDR2 SYDVKM, per germline. Trimming removed 3 bases from V and 9 bases from J, with 12 bases in between. Here the CDR3 reads CASSLTSLVEQFF. The DNA of the CDR3 is TGTGCCAGCAGTTTGACTAGTCTGGTTGAGCAGTTCTTC. Filled out from reference TRBV28 and TRBJ2-1, the complete variable domain reads DVKVTQSSRYLVKRTGEKVFLECVQDMDHENMFWYRQDPGLGLRLIYFSYDVKMKEKGDIPEGYSVSREKKERFSLILESASTNQTSMYLCASSLTSLVEQFFGPGTRLTVL.

J is TRBJ2-7 and V is TRBV9; TRBD1 matches 9 bases. V gave up 0 bases and J gave up 2 bases; unmatched junction bases: 3. This CDR3 has 15 amino acids. Germline V gene data show CDR1 as SGDLS and CDR2 as YYNGEE. CDR3 DNA sequence: TGTGCCAGCAGCGTAGGGGGACAGGGTACCTACGAGCAGTACTTC. Its translation is CASSVGGQGTYEQYF.

This sequence joins TRBV2 and TRBJ1-3; D possibly corresponds to TRBD1 (5 bases). Trimming removed 2 bases at V and 0 bases at J, with 8 bases between. The CDR3 sequence is 15 residues long. Germline V lookup: CDR1 SNHLY, CDR2 FYNNEI. The CDR3 here is CASSEFGASGNTIYF. In DNA, the CDR3 is TGTGCCAGCAGTGAATTTGGGGCCTCTGGAAACACCATATATTTT.

This chain joins TRBV6-5 and TRBJ1-3; D possibly corresponds to TRBD1 (6 bases). The CDR3 spans 15 residues. Germline loops: CDR1 MNHEY, CDR2 SVGAGI. V shed 0 bases and J shed 6 bases, with 12 bases lying between them. CDR3 in amino acids: CASSYSIGGVNTIYF. The CDR3 coding sequence is TGTGCCAGCAGTTACTCGATAGGGGGAGTAAACACCATATATTTT.

This chain uses TRBV9 with TRBJ2-2, with TRBD2 matching over 11 bases. Trimming cost V 1 base and J 1 base; bases outside gene matches: 6. This CDR3 contains 18 residues. Germline V gene sequence: CDR1 SGDLS, CDR2 YYNGEE. The CDR3: CASSVPQGTSGNTGELFF. DNA of the CDR3: TGTGCCAGCAGCGTACCACAGGGGACTAGCGGGAACACCGGGGAGCTGTTTTTT.

This chain joins TRBV13 and TRBJ2-5, with TRBD1 as a possible D gene (6 bases). The CDR3 is 16 residues long. With 2 bases removed from V and 4 bases from J, the gap between germline ends came to 17 bases. Germline V lookup: CDR1 PRHDT, CDR2 FYEKMQ (reference sequence). The CDR3 loop is CASSLLEGRGLETQYF. The CDR3 region has the DNA TGTGCCAGCAGCTTACTTGAAGGCAGGGGATTAGAGACCCAGTACTTC. The full variable domain, its missing parts supplied by reference TRBV13 and TRBJ2-5, is AAGVIQSPRHLIKEKRETATLKCYPIPRHDTVYWYQQGPGQDPQFLISFYEKMQSDKGSIPDRFSAQQFSDYHSELNMSSLELGDSALYFCASSLLEGRGLETQYFGPGTRLLVL.

The chain employs TRBV6-5 and TRBJ1-1, with D hard to call. Germline V gives CDR1 MNHEY, CDR2 SVGAGI. V was cut by 2 bases and J by 11 bases, with 18 bases left in between. This CDR3 comprises 14 residues. The CDR3 loop reads CASSYTSDRGMAFF. The CDR3 DNA reads as TGTGCCAGCAGTTACACTTCGGATCGCGGCATGGCTTTCTTT.

The CDR3 DNA is TGCGCCAGCAGCTTGGATTCGAACAGGGCCGGGGAGCTGTTTTTT. Its protein product is CASSLDSNRAGELFF. The chain carries TRBV5-1 and TRBJ2-2; possibly TRBD1 for D (6 bases). Germline CDR1 is SGHRS and CDR2 is YFSETQ. This CDR3 has 15 amino acids. V was cut by 0 bases and J by 6 bases, with 12 bases left in between.

The chain uses TRBV5-1 and TRBJ2-2; maybe TRBD2 (6 bases). Trimming stripped 0 bases from V and 7 bases from J, with 13 bases between. This CDR3 contains 15 residues. Germline V gives CDR1 SGHRS, CDR2 YFSETQ. As DNA, the CDR3 is TGCGCCAGCAGCTTGGGAGGGACTCACATCGGGGAGCTGTTTTTT. The encoded protein is CASSLGGTHIGELFF.

The chain couples TRBV7-9 to TRBJ2-1; no clear D gene. Trimming shortened V by 5 bases and J by 8 bases, and 13 bases separated the two germline ends. Germline assignment: CDR1 SEHNR and CDR2 FQNEAQ (reference sequence). The length of the CDR3 is 13 residues. The CDR3: CASSVKIVYEQFF. DNA for the CDR3: TGTGCCAGCAGCGTTAAAATTGTGTATGAGCAGTTCTTC.

The CDR3 sequence: CASSLAPTGGYTDTQYF. CDR3 DNA: TGTGCCAGCAGCTTAGCTCCGACAGGGGGCTACACAGATACGCAGTATTTT. The rearrangement uses TRBV7-9 and TRBJ2-3; 10 bases align to TRBD1. The germline V gene has CDR1 SEHNR and CDR2 FQNEAQ (reference sequence). The ends lost 0 bases at V and 2 bases at J; junction bases unmatched: 5. This CDR3 is built from 17 residues.

The J gene is TRBJ1-3, the V gene TRBV6-1; D remains ambiguous. This CDR3 has 15 amino acids. Germline lookup yields CDR1 MNHNS and CDR2 SASEGT. Trimming took off 0 bases at V and 3 bases at J, with 9 bases between the two ends. The DNA of the CDR3 is TGTGCCAGCAGTGAAGCTGGGAGGGTTGGAAACACCATATATTTT. Translation gives CASSEAGRVGNTIYF.

As DNA, the CDR3 is TGTGCCAGCAGTGAAGGTTTTGGGACAGGTAGCTCCTACGAGCAGTACTTC. It encodes CASSEGFGTGSSYEQYF. The chain uses TRBV25-1 and TRBJ2-7; TRBD1 aligns across 8 bases. The CDR3 spans 17 residues. Unmatched junction bases numbered 9, after V lost 2 bases and J lost 0 bases. Germline V gives CDR1 MGHDK, CDR2 SYGVNS.